These T cell receptor beta chains were read from a single sample in a study of blood T cell repertoires in COVID-19. Clones were sequenced by immunoSEQ multiplex PCR, and TCRdb holds only the in-frame ones, with some missing. Of about 400,000 clones in the sample, over 75% were seen once. Material for sequencing was PBMCs or T cells enriched from blood (not recorded which). The receptors were sampled from a woman between 40 and 55 years old with acute COVID-19. The CDR3 runs from the conserved cysteine through the conserved F or W. Fields, in order: J gene, V gene, CDR3 protein.

TRBJ1-6 TRBV30 CAWDTGTRSYNSPLHF
TRBJ2-5 TRBV7-8 CASSLRDIQETQYF
TRBJ1-1 TRBV30 CAWSDPGDAEAFF
TRBJ2-3 TRBV5-1 CASKPSGAPTDTQYF
TRBJ2-2 TRBV7-6 CASSLLAGVVPGELFF
TRBJ2-1 TRBV2 CASSEARQGKPARSNEQFF
TRBJ2-3 TRBV6-2/TRBV6-3 CASSYTDRDPDTQYF
TRBJ1-1 TRBV12-3/TRBV12-4 CASSFSEGTEAFF
TRBJ2-7 TRBV5-1 CASSLASGRYEQYF
TRBJ1-2 TRBV6-5 CASSHHRADGYTF
TRBJ1-2 TRBV2 CASSLDQGGSYTF
TRBJ1-1 TRBV10-3 CAISKGGTEAFF
TRBJ2-1 TRBV2 CASRRRWAGENEQFF
TRBJ1-1 TRBV27 CASRRGGTEAFF
TRBJ2-2 TRBV6-1 CASSDQSANTGELFF
TRBJ1-2 TRBV15 CATSRVRDRGIFEVDRMDGYTF
TRBJ2-1 TRBV15 CATSKASNSYNEQFF
TRBJ1-2 TRBV27 CASSLGQAGGYTF
TRBJ2-2 TRBV7-9 CASSPRTSPGELFF
TRBJ2-5 TRBV4-2 CASSQALRGGQETQYF
TRBJ2-3 TRBV4-1 CASSQDLSGVTDTQYF
TRBJ2-7 TRBV3-1/TRBV3-2 CASSPSRGGGGYEQYF
TRBJ1-3 TRBV11-2 CASTPTVTSGNTIYF
TRBJ1-2 TRBV27 CASRLRWEVGYGYTF
TRBJ2-5 TRBV11-2 CASSSDLTQTQYF
TRBJ2-3 TRBV10-1 CASSRQLAGAPDTQYF
TRBJ2-5 TRBV3-1/TRBV3-2 CASSQDWGGRGTQYF
TRBJ1-2 TRBV18 CASSTGQSNYGYTF
TRBJ2-3 TRBV19 CATSRGLASDTQYF
TRBJ2-3 TRBV4-1 CASSPGLGRPDTQYF
TRBJ1-1 TRBV11-2 CASRRRPGQGLRATEAFF
TRBJ2-1 TRBV14 CASSRYQGGEQFF
TRBJ2-7 TRBV7-4 CASSQIESYEQYF
TRBJ1-6 TRBV18 CASSPYQILLDTYNSPLHF
TRBJ2-3 TRBV7-2 CASSFRLARTDTQYF
TRBJ1-1 TRBV18 CASSLGTMGNTEAFF
TRBJ2-5 TRBV29-1 CSVPRDRESQETQYF
TRBJ1-2 TRBV5-1 CASSTDRGNRDGYTF